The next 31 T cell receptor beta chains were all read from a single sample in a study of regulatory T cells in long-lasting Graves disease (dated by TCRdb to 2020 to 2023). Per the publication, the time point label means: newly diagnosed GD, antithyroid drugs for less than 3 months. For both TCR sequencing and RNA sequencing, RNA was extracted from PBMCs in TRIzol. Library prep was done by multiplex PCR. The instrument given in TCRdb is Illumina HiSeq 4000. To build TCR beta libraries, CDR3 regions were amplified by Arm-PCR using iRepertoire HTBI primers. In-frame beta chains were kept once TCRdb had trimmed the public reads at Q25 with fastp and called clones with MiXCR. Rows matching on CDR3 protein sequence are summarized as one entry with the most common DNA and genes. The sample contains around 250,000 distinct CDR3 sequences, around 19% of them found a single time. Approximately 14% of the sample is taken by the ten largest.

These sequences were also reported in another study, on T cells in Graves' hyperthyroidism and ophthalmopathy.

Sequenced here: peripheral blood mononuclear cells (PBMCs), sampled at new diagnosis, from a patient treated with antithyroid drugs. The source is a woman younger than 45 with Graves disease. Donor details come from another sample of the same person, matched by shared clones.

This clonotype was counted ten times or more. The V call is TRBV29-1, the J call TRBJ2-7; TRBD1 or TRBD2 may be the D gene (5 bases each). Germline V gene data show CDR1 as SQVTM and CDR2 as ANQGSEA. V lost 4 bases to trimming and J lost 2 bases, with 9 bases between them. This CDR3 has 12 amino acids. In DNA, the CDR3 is TGCAGCGTTGGAGGGGAGCCCTACGAGCAGTACTTC. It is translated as CSVGGEPYEQYF.

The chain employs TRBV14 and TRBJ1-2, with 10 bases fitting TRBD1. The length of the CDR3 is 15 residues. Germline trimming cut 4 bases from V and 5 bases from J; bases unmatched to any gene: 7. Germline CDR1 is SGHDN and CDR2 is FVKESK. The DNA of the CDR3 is TGTGCCAGCAGCCGTCCAGGACAGGGGGGTTATGGCTACACCTTC. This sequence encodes CASSRPGQGGYGYTF.

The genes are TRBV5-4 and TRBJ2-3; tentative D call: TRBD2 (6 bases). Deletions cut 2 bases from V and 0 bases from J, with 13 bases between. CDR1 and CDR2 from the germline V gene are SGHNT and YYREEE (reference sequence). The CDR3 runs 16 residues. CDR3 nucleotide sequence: TGTGCCAGCAGCTTTGGACTACCCACTAGCACAGATACGCAGTATTTT. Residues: CASSFGLPTSTDTQYF.

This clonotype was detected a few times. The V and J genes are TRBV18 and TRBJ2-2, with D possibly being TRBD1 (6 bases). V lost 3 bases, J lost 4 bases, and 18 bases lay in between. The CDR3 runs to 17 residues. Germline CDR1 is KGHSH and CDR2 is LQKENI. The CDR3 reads CASSPIPPGHSTGELFF. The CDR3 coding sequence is TGTGCCAGCTCACCCATACCACCGGGACACAGCACCGGGGAGCTGTTTTTT.

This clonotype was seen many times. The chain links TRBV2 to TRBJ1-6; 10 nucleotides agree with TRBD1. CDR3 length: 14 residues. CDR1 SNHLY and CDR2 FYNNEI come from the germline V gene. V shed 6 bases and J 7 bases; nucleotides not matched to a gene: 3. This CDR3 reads CASSRDRGNSPLHF. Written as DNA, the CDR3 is TGTGCCAGCAGCCGGGACAGGGGCAATTCACCCCTCCACTTT.

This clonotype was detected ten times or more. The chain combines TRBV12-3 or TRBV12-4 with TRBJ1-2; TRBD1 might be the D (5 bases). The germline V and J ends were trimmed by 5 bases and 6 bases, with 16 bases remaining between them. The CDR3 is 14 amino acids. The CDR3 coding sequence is TGTGCCAGCAGTATAGGGACGGCCCGAAATGGCTACACCTTC. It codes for CASSIGTARNGYTF.

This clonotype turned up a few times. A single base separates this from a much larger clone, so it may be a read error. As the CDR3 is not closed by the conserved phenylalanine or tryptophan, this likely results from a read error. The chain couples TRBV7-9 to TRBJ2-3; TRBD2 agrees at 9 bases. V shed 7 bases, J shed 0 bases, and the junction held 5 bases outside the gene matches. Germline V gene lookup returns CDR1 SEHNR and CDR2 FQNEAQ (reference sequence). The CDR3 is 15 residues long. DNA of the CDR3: TGTGCCAGCATCCTGGCGGGGGGGAGCACAGATACGCAGTATCTT. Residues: CASILAGGSTDTQYL.

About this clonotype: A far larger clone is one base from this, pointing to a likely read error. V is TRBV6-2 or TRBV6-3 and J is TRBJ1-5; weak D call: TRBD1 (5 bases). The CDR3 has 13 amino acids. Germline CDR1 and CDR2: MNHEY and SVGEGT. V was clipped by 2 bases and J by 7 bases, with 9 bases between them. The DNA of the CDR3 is TGTGCCAGCAGTTACAGGGGTTTCCAGCCCCAGCATTTT. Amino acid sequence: CASSYRGFQPQHF.

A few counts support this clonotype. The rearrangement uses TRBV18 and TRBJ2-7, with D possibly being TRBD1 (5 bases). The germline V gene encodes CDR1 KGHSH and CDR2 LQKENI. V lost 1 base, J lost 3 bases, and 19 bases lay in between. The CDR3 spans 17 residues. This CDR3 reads CASSPRADWQGLYEQYF. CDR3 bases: TGTGCCAGCTCACCACGAGCTGATTGGCAGGGCCTCTACGAGCAGTACTTC.

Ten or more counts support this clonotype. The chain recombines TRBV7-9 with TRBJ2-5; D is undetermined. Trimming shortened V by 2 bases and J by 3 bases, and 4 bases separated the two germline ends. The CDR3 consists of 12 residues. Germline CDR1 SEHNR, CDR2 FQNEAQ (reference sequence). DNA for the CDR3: TGTGCCAGCAGCTTAATCGAAGAGACCCAGTACTTC. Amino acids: CASSLIEETQYF. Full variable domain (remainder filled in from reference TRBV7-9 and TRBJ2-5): DTGVSQNPRHKITKRGQNVTFRCDPISEHNRLYWYRQTLGQGPEFLTYFQNEAQLEKSRLLSDRFSAERPKGSFSTLEIQRTEQGDSAMYLCASSLIEETQYFGPGTRLLVL.

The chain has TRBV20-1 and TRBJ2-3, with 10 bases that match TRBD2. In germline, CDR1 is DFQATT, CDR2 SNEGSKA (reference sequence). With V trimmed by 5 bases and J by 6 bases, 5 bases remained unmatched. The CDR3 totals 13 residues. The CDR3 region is CSAELTSGDTQYF. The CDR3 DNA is TGCAGTGCTGAGCTGACTAGCGGGGATACGCAGTATTTT.

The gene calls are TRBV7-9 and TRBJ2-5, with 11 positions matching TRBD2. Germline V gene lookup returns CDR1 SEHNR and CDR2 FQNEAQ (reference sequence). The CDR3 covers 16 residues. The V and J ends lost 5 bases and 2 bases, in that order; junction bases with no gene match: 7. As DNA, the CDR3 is TGTGCCAGCAGCCCTGAACTAGCGGGGGTTCAAGAGACCCAGTACTTC. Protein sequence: CASSPELAGVQETQYF. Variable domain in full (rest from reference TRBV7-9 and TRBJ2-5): DTGVSQNPRHKITKRGQNVTFRCDPISEHNRLYWYRQTLGQGPEFLTYFQNEAQLEKSRLLSDRFSAERPKGSFSTLEIQRTEQGDSAMYLCASSPELAGVQETQYFGPGTRLLVL.

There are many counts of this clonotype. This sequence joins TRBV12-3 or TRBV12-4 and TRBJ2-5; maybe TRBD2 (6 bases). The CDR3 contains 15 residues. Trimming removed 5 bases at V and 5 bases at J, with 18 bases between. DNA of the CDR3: TGTGCCAGCAGTCTACTAGCCGGCCTTATGGAGACCCAGTACTTC. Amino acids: CASSLLAGLMETQYF.

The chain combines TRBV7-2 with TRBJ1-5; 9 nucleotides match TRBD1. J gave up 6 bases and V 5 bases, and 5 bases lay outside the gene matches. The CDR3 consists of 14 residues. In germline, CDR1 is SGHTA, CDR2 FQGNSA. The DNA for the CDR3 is TGTGCCAGCAGCCGGGACAGGGAGGGTCAGCCCCAGCATTTT. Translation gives CASSRDREGQPQHF. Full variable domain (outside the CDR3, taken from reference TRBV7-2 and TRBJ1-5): GAGVSQSPSNKVTEKGKDVELRCDPISGHTALYWYRQSLGQGLEFLIYFQGNSAPDKSGLPSDRFSAERTGGSVSTLTIQRTQQEDSAVYLCASSRDREGQPQHFGDGTRLSIL.

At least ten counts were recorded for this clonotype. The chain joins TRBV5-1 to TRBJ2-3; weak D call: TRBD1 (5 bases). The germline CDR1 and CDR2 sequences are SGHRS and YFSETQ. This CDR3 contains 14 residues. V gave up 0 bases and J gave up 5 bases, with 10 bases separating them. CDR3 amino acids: CASSLVGAGDTQYF. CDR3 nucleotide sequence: TGCGCCAGCAGCTTGGTAGGGGCTGGAGATACGCAGTATTTT.

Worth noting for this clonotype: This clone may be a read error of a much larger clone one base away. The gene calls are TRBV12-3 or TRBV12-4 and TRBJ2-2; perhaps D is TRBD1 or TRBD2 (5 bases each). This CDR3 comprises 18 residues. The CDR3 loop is CASGLFQGFTRETGELFF. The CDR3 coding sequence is TGTGCCAGCGGTTTATTCCAGGGCTTCACTAGAGAGACCGGGGAGCTGTTTTTT.

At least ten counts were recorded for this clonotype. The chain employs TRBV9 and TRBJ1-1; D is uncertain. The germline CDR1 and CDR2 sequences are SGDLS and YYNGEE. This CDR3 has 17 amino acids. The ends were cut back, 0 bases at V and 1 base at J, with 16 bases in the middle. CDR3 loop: CASSVEDGWEENTEAFF. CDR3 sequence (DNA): TGTGCCAGCAGCGTAGAGGATGGTTGGGAGGAGAACACTGAAGCTTTCTTT.

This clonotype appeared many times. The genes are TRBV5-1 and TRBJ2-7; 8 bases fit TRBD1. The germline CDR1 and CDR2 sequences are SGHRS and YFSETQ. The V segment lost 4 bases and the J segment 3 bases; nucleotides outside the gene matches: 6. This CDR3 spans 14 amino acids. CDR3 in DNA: TGCGCCAGCAGCCTCACAGGGGGGTTCTACGAGCAGTACTTC. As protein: CASSLTGGFYEQYF. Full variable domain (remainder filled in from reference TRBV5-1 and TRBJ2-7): KAGVTQTPRYLIKTRGQQVTLSCSPISGHRSVSWYQQTPGQGLQFLFEYFSETQRNKGNFPGRFSGRQFSNSRSEMNVSTLELGDSALYLCASSLTGGFYEQYFGPGTRLTVT.

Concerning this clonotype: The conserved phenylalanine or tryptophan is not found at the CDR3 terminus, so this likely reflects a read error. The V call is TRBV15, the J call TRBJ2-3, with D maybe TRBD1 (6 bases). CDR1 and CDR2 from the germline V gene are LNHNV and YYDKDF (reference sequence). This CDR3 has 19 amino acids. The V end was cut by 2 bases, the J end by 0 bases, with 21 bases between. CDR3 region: CATSRSAFTGTTSTDTQYI. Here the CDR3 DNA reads TGTGCCACCAGCAGATCGGCATTCACCGGGACAACTAGCACAGATACGCAGTATATT.

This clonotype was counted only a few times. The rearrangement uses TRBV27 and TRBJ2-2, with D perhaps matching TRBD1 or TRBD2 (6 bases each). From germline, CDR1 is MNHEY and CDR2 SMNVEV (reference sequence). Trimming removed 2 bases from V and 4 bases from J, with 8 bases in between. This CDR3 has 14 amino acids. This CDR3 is CASSLGGLTGELFF. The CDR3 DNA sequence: TGTGCCAGCAGTTTAGGGGGGCTCACCGGGGAGCTGTTTTTT.

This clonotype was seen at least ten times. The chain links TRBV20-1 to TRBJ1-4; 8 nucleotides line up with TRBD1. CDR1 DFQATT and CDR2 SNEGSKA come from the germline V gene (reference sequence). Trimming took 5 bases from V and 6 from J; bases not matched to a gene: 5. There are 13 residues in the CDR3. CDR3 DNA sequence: TGCAGTGCTCCGGGACAGGACCATGAAAAACTGTTTTTT. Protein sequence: CSAPGQDHEKLFF.

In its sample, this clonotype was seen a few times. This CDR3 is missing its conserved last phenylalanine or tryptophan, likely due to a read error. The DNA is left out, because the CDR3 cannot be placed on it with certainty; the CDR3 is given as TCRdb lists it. The CDR3 is CASSFVAG. The chain uses TRBV27 and TRBJ2-7; TRBD2, the table's D call, lacks a check against the DNA. Per germline, CDR1 MNHEY and CDR2 SMNVEV (reference sequence). The CDR3 spans 8 amino acids, including both terminal residues.

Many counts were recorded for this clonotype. The CDR3 loop is CATSRVQGGGFEQYF. CDR3 DNA: TGTGCCACCAGCAGAGTTCAGGGGGGCGGGTTCGAGCAGTACTTC. The genes are TRBV15 and TRBJ2-7; D might be TRBD1 (7 bases). This CDR3 spans 15 amino acids. Germline-derived CDR1 and CDR2 are LNHNV and YYDKDF (reference sequence). Trimming pared 1 base from V and 6 bases from J, leaving 16 bases between.

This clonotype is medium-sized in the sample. DNA for the CDR3: TGTGCCAGCAGCTTTGGGAACACTGAAGCTTTCTTT. Translated, it gives CASSFGNTEAFF. The rearrangement uses TRBV12-3 or TRBV12-4 and TRBJ1-1, with D unclear. The CDR3 is 12 residues long. V lost 6 bases, J lost 1 base, and 6 bases lay in between.

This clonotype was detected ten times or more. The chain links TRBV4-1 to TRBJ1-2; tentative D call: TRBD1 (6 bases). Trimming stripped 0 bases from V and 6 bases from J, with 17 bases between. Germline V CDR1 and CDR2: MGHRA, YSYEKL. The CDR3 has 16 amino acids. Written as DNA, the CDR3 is TGCGCCAGCAGCCAAGAAGATTTGGGCAGGGGTGATGGCTACACCTTC. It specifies CASSQEDLGRGDGYTF.

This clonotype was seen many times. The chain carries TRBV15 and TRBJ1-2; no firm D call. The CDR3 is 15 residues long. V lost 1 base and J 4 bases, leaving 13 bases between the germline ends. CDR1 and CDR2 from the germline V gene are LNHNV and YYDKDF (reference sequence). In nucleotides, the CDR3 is TGTGCCACCAGCAGAGTCGCAGATCCGGTCTATGGCTACACCTTC. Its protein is CATSRVADPVYGYTF. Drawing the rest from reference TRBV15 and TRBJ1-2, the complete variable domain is DAMVIQNPRYQVTQFGKPVTLSCSQTLNHNVMYWYQQKSSQAPKLLFHYYDKDFNNEADTPDNFQSRRPNTSFCFLDIRSPGLGDTAMYLCATSRVADPVYGYTFGSGTRLTVV.

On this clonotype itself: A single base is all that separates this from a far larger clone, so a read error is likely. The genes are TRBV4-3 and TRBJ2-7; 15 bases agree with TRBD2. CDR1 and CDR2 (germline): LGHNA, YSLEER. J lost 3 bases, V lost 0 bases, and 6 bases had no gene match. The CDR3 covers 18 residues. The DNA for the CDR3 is TGCGCCAGCAGCCAAGAGGGACTAGCGGGGGGCCAGATCTACGAGCAGTACTTC. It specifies CASSQEGLAGGQIYEQYF.

The CDR3 sequence: CSAGLGTGKDTQYF. The CDR3 nucleotides are TGCAGTGCTGGATTAGGGACAGGGAAAGATACGCAGTATTTT. This rearrangement joins TRBV20-1 to TRBJ2-3; 9 nucleotides agree with TRBD1. This CDR3 comprises 14 residues. The J segment lost 5 bases and the V segment lost 5 bases, leaving 8 bases of the junction unmatched. Germline V gene sequence: CDR1 DFQATT, CDR2 SNEGSKA (reference sequence).

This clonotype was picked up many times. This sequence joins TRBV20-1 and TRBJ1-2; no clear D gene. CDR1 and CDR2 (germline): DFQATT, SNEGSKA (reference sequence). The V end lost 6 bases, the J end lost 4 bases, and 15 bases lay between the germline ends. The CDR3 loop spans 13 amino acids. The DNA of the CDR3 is TGCAGTGCCCGCACGTCGGGCGGCTATGGCTACACCTTC. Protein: CSARTSGGYGYTF.

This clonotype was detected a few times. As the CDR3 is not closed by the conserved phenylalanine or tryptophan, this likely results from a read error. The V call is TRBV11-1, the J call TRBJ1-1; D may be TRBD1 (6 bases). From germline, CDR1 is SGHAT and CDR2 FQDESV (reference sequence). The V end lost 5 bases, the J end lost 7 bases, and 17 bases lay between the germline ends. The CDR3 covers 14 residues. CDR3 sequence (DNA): TGTGCCAGCAGCCGTGACCTGACAGGTCTTGAAGCTTTCTTA. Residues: CASSRDLTGLEAFL.

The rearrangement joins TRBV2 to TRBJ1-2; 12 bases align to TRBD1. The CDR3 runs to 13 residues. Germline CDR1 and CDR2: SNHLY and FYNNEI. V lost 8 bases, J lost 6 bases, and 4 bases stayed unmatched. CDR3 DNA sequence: TGTGCCAGCGGGACAGGGGGCTCGAATGGCTACACCTTC. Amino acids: CASGTGGSNGYTF.